This T cell receptor beta chain is drawn from a study of memory CD4+ T cells and cytomegalovirus serostatus. The sort gate was single viable CD3+CD4+CD8-CD45RO+ cells for memory CD4+ T cells. Study results and limitations: Each of 65 to 75 CMV-associated TCRbeta sequences occurred in one to five individuals.

Trimming removed 0 bases at V and 4 bases at J, with 6 bases between. CDR1 SNHLY and CDR2 FYNNEI come from the germline V gene. The CDR3 covers 13 residues. In regard to this clone: Its antigen remains unknown.

Method: immunoSEQ multiplex PCR; TCRdb's copy keeps in-frame clones and lacks some. This table holds 40,000 to 55,000 clones, about 86% found once. The genes are TRBV2 and TRBJ1-2; D remains unclear. The receptor comes from an adult in good health and CMV-seropositive. The source material was memory CD4+ T cells from blood. The CDR3 bases are TGTGCCAGCAGTGAAGCGCTGCCCTATGGCTACACCTTC. The encoded protein is CASSEALPYGYTF.